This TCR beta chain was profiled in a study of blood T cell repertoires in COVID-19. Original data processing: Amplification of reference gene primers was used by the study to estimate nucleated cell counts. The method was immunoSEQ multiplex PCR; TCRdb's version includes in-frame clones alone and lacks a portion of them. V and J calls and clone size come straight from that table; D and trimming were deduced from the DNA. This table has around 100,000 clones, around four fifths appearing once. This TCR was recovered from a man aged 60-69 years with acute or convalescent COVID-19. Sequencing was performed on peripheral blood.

The CDR3 is CASSLDPGVSDTEAFF. The CDR3 DNA reads as TGTGCCAGCAGCTTAGACCCTGGTGTTAGTGACACTGAAGCTTTCTTT. The rearrangement uses TRBV7-6 and TRBJ1-1; D gene uncertain. Germline V lookup: CDR1 SGHVS, CDR2 FNYEAQ. The CDR3 covers 16 residues. Deletions cut 1 base from V and 3 bases from J, with 15 bases between.